The entry below describes one T cell receptor beta chain. It has no known antigen specificity. No per-base quality is available; no much larger clone lies one base away. From cysteine to phenylalanine, the CDR3 is 14 amino acids long. The read is trimmed to its CDR3 DNA, 42 bases read in frame from base 1. The germline V gene sets CDR1 to SGDLS and CDR2 to YYNGEE. V lost 1 base and J lost 1 base; the stretch between them is 5 bases long. Library construction relied on 5' RACE. Sequencing instrument: Illumina HiSeq 2500. A second 7 to 11 cycle PCR used a sample-barcoded 5' primer and a J-beta primer mix. Each TCR beta cDNA molecule received a unique molecular identifier from a template-switch 5' adaptor carrying 12 random nucleotides. Each sample yielded at least 3 million CDR3-containing paired-end reads. First-strand cDNA was synthesized from all RNA with the Mint cDNA synthesis kit, primed by a TRBC-specific oligonucleotide. Following uracil-DNA glycosylase treatment, a first 18-cycle PCR with universal primers M1SS and BC2_uni_R was performed on all cDNA. Per the authors' processing: For normalization, 1 million high-quality reads were randomly selected from each sample, with every read carrying a distinct molecular identifier. Instead of being binned into consensus sequences, reads that shared molecular identifiers were thrown out. MiTCR, set to a Q25 quality threshold and the strictest error-elimination algorithm, was used for CDR3 identification, clonotype clustering and error correction. Lower-bound total TCR beta diversity was estimated with a nonparametric unseen species model using Euler transformation. TCRdb trimmed the raw reads at Q25, called clones with MiXCR and kept productive beta chains. Rows merge per CDR3 protein into single entries with the most common DNA and genes. The V and J calls follow TCRdb's processing rather than the paper's. The sample data list about 1 million distinct CDR3 sequences, and less than 50% of these were observed just once. The ten biggest clones cover around 18% of the sample.

These data belong to a study of blood T cells in healthy people across ages (dated by TCRdb to 2013 to 2016). About the study as a whole: In model experiments, roughly one uniquely barcoded TCR beta cDNA molecule per two T cells was captured by template switching. To avoid experimental bias, donors of different ages were distributed randomly across sequencing lanes. The donors were divided into four age groups: young (average around 16 years), middle-aged (approximately 39), aged (about 61) and long-lived (roughly 86). Using the same blood draw, the study looked at two additional independent replicas of 1 million unique cDNA reads for two donors, one aged 18 to 30 and the other aged 80 or older. Using deep sequencing normalized with unique cDNA molecular identifiers, the study measured how TCR beta repertoire diversity changes with age.

Overall results and qualifications from the work: Conclusive comparison of naive and antigen-experienced compartments was prevented by the profiling of bulk unsorted PBMCs. Because donor CMV infection status was unknown, age-related changes in expanded clonotypes were potentially confounded. Compared with the aged group, more naive CD4+ T cells, fewer expanded clones and increased TCR diversity were shown by the long-lived group, suggesting age selection. Observed TCR beta diversity per million T cells fell roughly linearly with age, and a significant reduction was already apparent by age around 36. There was a strong correlation between observed TCR beta diversity and the percentage of naive T cells measured by flow cytometry. Estimates of total diversity based on one million sequenced T cells were considered lower bounds and underestimates.

Systemically healthy Caucasian individuals from Russia, 35 to 40 in total and aged about 6 to 100 years, were included as donors. Approximately 10 milliliters of peripheral blood were collected from each donor into EDTA-treated Vacutainer tubes. Ficoll-Paque density-gradient centrifugation was used to isolate PBMCs, with at least 7 million obtained per sample. Trizol reagent was used to extract total RNA from PBMCs, with at least 6 micrograms per sample. The percentages of naive CD45RAhigh/CD27high T cells were determined by flow cytometry on a PBMC aliquot from every donor. The rearranged chain carries TRBV9 and TRBJ2-2, with the D gene uncertain. This clonotype was sampled from a woman aged 60 to 75 in good health. Specimen: blood. This receptor carries the CDR3 CASSVSGNTGELFF. The DNA sequence is given as TGTGCCAGCAGCGTATCCGGGAACACCGGGGAGCTGTTTTTT. The CDR3 plus the reference TRBV9 and TRBJ2-2 genes for the other parts give the full variable domain: DSGVTQTPKHLITATGQRVTLRCSPRSGDLSVYWYQQSLDQGLQFLIQYYNGEERAKGNILERFSAQQFPDLHSELNLSSLELGDSALYFCASSVSGNTGELFFGEGSRLTVL.